This T cell receptor beta chain came from a study of T cell repertoires in cytomegalovirus infection. Study in general: Public TCR beta signature analysis indicated the presence of both CMV infection and matching HLA type.

CDR1 is MNHEY and CDR2 is SMNVEV in the germline V gene (reference sequence). The CDR3 sequence is 14 residues long. Deletions cut 8 bases from V and 4 bases from J, with 12 bases between. TCRdb used MiXCR to reprocess the reads, holding one entry per CDR3 protein. The sample lists approximately 250,000 distinct CDR3 sequences; 10% to 15% were seen once. J is TRBJ1-6 and V is TRBV27; a possible D gene is TRBD1 (5 bases). The sequenced sample was PBMCs. This TCR derives from a human donor in good health (CMV status not recorded). Some clones in this sample may be carry-over from other donors' samples. The CDR3 spells CASGMTVYNSPLHF. The CDR3 nucleotides are TGTGCCAGCGGAATGACAGTTTATAATTCACCCCTCCACTTT.